This T cell receptor (beta chain) emerged from a study of blood T cell repertoires in COVID-19. As for the study in general: PBMCs, B-cell-depleted T cells, or T cells were the source of the cDNA or gDNA that made up the material.

Assay: immunoSEQ multiplex PCR; the TCRdb copy retains only in-frame clones and omits some. The repertoire holds about 140,000 clones, with roughly 84% as singletons. The CDR3 has 15 residues. Per the germline V gene, CDR1 is LNHDA and CDR2 is SQIVND (reference sequence). Deletions cut 6 bases from V and 0 bases from J, with 12 bases between. The clonotype originates from a man younger than 45 with COVID-19, enrolled during active disease. The sequencing sample was made of peripheral blood. The chain employs TRBV19 and TRBJ1-5; D may be TRBD1 (6 bases). The CDR3 region is CASRTGLYSNQPQHF. The CDR3 nucleotides read TGTGCCAGTAGGACAGGACTTTATAGCAATCAGCCCCAGCATTTT. Filled out from reference TRBV19 and TRBJ1-5, the complete variable domain reads DGGITQSPKYLFRKEGQNVTLSCEQNLNHDAMYWYRQDPGQGLRLIYYSQIVNDFQKGDIAEGYSVSREKKESFPLTVTSAQKNPTAFYLCASRTGLYSNQPQHFGDGTRLSIL.